The 7 T cell receptor beta chains reported below all come from one sample, sequenced in a study of blood T cells in healthy people across ages. Primed by a sample-barcoded 5' primer and a J-beta primer mix, a second PCR proceeded for about 6 to 11 cycles. TCRdb processed the 5' RACE reads anew with MiXCR; each CDR3 protein has one entry. The sample has 800,000 or so distinct CDR3 sequences; approximately 67% are singletons. The specimen sequenced was blood. The receptors originated from a man under 40 in good health.

This chain joins TRBV2 and TRBJ1-4; D remains unclear. Germline CDR1 reads SNHLY; CDR2 reads FYNNEI. Trimming removed 6 bases at V and 8 bases at J, with 16 bases between. The CDR3 runs 14 residues. Here the CDR3 reads CASRDPKGGEKLFF. DNA of the CDR3: TGTGCCAGCAGAGACCCTAAGGGCGGCGAAAAACTGTTTTTT.

The chain combines TRBV20-1 with TRBJ1-6; D ambiguous. The germline V gene encodes CDR1 DFQATT and CDR2 SNEGSKA (reference sequence). The V end was cut by 3 bases, the J end by 7 bases, with 10 bases between. This CDR3 spans 13 amino acids. In DNA, the CDR3 is TGCAGTGCTAGGGGTCCGGGGAATTCACCCCTCCACTTT. Protein: CSARGPGNSPLHF.

The chain combines TRBV5-1 with TRBJ1-5, with D maybe TRBD1 (5 bases). The V and J ends lost 0 bases and 4 bases respectively, with 11 bases between them. Germline CDR1 and CDR2: SGHRS and YFSETQ. This CDR3 is 15 amino acids long. The CDR3 DNA is TGCGCCAGCAGCTTGGCCTTTGGGGCAAATCAGCCCCAGCATTTT. This gives the protein CASSLAFGANQPQHF.

This chain uses TRBV7-2 with TRBJ2-7; TRBD1 matches 8 bases. This CDR3 spans 14 amino acids. Germline values: CDR1 SGHTA, CDR2 FQGNSA. Trimming cost V 1 base and J 5 bases; bases outside gene matches: 4. CDR3 sequence: CASSLVRQGNEQYF. CDR3 coding DNA: TGTGCCAGCAGCTTAGTAAGACAGGGGAACGAGCAGTACTTC.

The chain carries TRBV9 and TRBJ2-3; D uncertain. The CDR3 is 14 amino acids. V was trimmed by 1 base and J by 2 bases, leaving 8 bases between them. Germline CDR1 and CDR2: SGDLS and YYNGEE. CDR3 coding DNA: TGTGCCAGCAGCGTAATGAGCACCACAGATACGCAGTATTTT. Translation: CASSVMSTTDTQYF.

CDR3 loop: CASTQGGVSYEQYF. In DNA, the CDR3 is TGTGCCAGCACTCAAGGGGGCGTTTCCTACGAGCAGTACTTC. The chain recombines TRBV6-2 or TRBV6-3 with TRBJ2-7; 7 nucleotides line up with TRBD1. The germline V gene has CDR1 MNHEY and CDR2 SVGEGT. CDR3 length: 14 residues. Trimming cost V 7 bases and J 1 base; bases outside gene matches: 7.

The rearrangement joins TRBV29-1 to TRBJ2-7; 9 positions match TRBD1. The V gene end was trimmed by 4 bases and the J gene end by 1 base; junction bases not matched to a gene: 5. The CDR3 runs 14 residues. Germline assignment: CDR1 SQVTM and CDR2 ANQGSEA. The CDR3 sequence is CSVGAGQGSYEQYF. Written as DNA, the CDR3 is TGCAGCGTTGGTGCGGGACAGGGTTCCTACGAGCAGTACTTC.